Sequencing of this TCR beta chain was carried out in a study of molecular identifiers for immune sequencing clone quantification. Previously reported methods and listed TCR primers produced the bulk TCR libraries. MiXCR, run by TCRdb on the PCR reads, gives a single entry per CDR3 protein. Of nearly 55,000 distinct CDR3 sequences listed, roughly 38% were seen once; the top ten hold less than 5%. CDR3 length: 14 amino acids. Germline CDR1 KGHDR, CDR2 SFDVKD. Trimming removed 4 bases from V and 0 bases from J, with 6 bases in between. This clonotype was detected a few times. Based on a CD8+CD4-CCR7+CD45RA+ profile, naive CD8 T cells were sorted.

The sequence was collected from a human donor in good health. Some libraries in this study had Jurkat cell RNA spiked in. The sample was naive CD8+ T cells from blood, with Jurkat cell RNA spiked in. As for subset: FACS-sorted CD8+CD4-CCR7+CD45RA+ naive T cells. V usage is TRBV24-1 and J usage is TRBJ1-5, with D unclear. CDR3 DNA: TGTGCCACCAGTGAGGAGCATAGCAATCAGCCCCAGCATTTT. It encodes CATSEEHSNQPQHF.